This TCR beta chain was found in a study of tumor-infiltrating lymphocytes in primary liver carcinoma. Study-level information: Tumors, staged T1-T3 N0M0, spanned about 4 to 10 cm. Regarding the study as a whole: Pairs comparing tumor with adjacent tissue or blood overlapped less than pairs drawn from tumor regions. A significantly higher top-250-clone fraction was found in tumors than in blood (p = 0.039).

Details on this clonotype: Its specificity is unknown. The junction departs from germline at one end; a sequencing error may be responsible.

Synthesis of TCR beta cDNA was carried out from about 500 ng total RNA with a constant-region primer. It was through three nested multiplex PCR rounds of slightly modified ARM-PCR that TCR beta libraries arose. TCRdb reprocessed the multiplex PCR reads via MiXCR and lists one record per CDR3 protein. The sample holds some 190,000 distinct CDR3 sequences, 85% seen once. The tissue used was unsorted bulk material of about 17-33 mg. RNA and DNA were co-extracted from it with the AllPrep DNA/RNA mini kit. Separate regions, five per tumor, were sampled. The sample taken for sequencing was tumor tissue from primary liver carcinoma. This clonotype was sampled from a man aged 40-55 years with primary liver carcinoma and hepatitis B virus infection.

The CDR3 sequence: CASSEGWWIAEELFF. The CDR3, as DNA: TGTGCCAGCAGTGAAGGGTGGTGGATCGCCGAGGAGCTCTTTTTT. The V gene is TRBV6-1, the J gene TRBJ2-2; no reliable D call. Germline-derived CDR1 and CDR2 are MNHNS and SASEGT. The CDR3 covers 15 residues.